The TCR beta chain described here comes from a study of T cells in Graves' hyperthyroidism and ophthalmopathy. There were TCR beta CDR3 regions amplified from RNA transcripts. When the TCR CDR3 underwent first-round RT-PCR, the HTBI primer set was used. TCRdb processed the multiplex PCR reads anew with MiXCR; each CDR3 protein has one entry. The sample records about 520,000 distinct CDR3 sequences, around a quarter being singletons. This clonotype has just a few counts. Its antigen is undetermined. Patients affected by ophthalmopathy presented a Clinical Activity Score of at least 3, a NOSPECS grade of at least 4, and disease duration below 3 months. Diagnoses used clinical symptoms, serum thyroxine and TRAb, thyroid ultrasound and orbital computed tomography. Study-level results: Model predictions of ophthalmopathy came a median about 6.3 months before onset.

The TCR sequence derives from a woman younger than 45 with Graves' ophthalmopathy. What was sequenced was blood.

The CDR3 bases are TGTGCCAGCTCACCTTCCGAGGGCGCTGAAGCTTTCTTT. Residues: CASSPSEGAEAFF. The gene calls are TRBV18 and TRBJ1-1, with D hard to call. The CDR3 runs 13 residues. Germline loops: CDR1 KGHSH, CDR2 LQKENI. Trimming cost V 3 bases and J 6 bases, with 11 bases left between them.